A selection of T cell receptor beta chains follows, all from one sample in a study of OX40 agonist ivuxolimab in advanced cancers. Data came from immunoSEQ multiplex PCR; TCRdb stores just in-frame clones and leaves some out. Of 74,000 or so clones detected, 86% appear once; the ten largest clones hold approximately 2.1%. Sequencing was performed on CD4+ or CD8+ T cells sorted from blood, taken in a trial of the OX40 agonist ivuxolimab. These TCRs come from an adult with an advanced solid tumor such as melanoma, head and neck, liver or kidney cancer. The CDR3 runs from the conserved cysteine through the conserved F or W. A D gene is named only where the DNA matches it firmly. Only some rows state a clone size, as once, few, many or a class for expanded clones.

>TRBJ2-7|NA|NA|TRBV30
CACPSMTTYEQYF
TGTGCCTGCCCCAGTATGACCACCTACGAGCAGTACTTC
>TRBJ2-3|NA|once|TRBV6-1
CASSEVWGLAQQADTQYF
TGTGCCAGCAGTGAAGTCTGGGGCCTAGCCCAACAGGCAGATACGCAGTATTTT
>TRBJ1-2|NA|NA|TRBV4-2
CASSQDDHGGYGYTF
TGTGCCAGCAGCCAAGATGACCACGGTGGCTATGGCTACACCTTC
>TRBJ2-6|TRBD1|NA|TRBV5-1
CASSTGTGVSGANVLTF
TGCGCCAGCAGCACGGGGACAGGGGTATCTGGGGCCAACGTCCTGACTTTC
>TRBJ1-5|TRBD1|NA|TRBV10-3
CAISERAGTGNQPQHF
TGTGCCATCAGTGAGCGTGCCGGGACAGGGAATCAGCCCCAGCATTTT
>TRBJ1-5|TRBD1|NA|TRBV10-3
CAIKAGTGDNQPQHF
TGTGCCATCAAAGCCGGGACAGGGGACAATCAGCCCCAGCATTTT
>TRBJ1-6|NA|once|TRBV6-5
CASRQKTYNSPLHF
TGTGCCAGCAGGCAGAAGACCTATAATTCACCCCTCCACTTT
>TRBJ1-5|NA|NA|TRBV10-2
CASSPTDKNQPQHF
TGCGCCAGCAGTCCGACCGACAAAAATCAGCCCCAGCATTTT
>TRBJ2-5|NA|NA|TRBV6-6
CASRIQETQYF
TGTGCCAGCAGGATTCAAGAGACCCAGTACTTC
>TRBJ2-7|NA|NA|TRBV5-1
CASSLRPSGAEVGEQYF
TGCGCCAGCAGCCTGCGGCCATCTGGGGCCGAGGTTGGGGAGCAGTACTTC
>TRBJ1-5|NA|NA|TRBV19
CASRQSPWGGNQPQHF
TGTGCCAGTAGGCAGTCTCCTTGGGGGGGCAATCAGCCCCAGCATTTT
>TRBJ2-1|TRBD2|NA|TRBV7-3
CASSQNAGGSDEQFF
TGTGCCAGCAGCCAGAACGCGGGAGGGAGCGATGAGCAGTTCTTC
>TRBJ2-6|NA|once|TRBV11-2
CASSLQRSSGANVLTF
TGTGCCAGCAGCCTCCAAAGGAGCTCTGGGGCCAACGTCCTGACTTTC
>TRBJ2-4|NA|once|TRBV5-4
CASSLDGRGGYIQYF
TGTGCCAGCAGCTTGGATGGCAGGGGAGGGTACATTCAGTACTTC
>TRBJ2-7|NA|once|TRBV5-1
CASSDAFEQYF
TGCGCCAGCAGCGACGCATTCGAGCAGTACTTC
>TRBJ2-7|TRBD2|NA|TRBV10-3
CATGTSGIFGSYEQYF
TGTGCCACTGGGACTAGCGGGATCTTTGGCTCCTACGAGCAGTACTTC
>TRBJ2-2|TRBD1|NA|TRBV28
CASSPVGQGVGELFF
TGTGCCAGCAGTCCGGTGGGACAGGGAGTCGGGGAGCTGTTTTTT
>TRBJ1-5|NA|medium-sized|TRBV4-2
CASSQERGQPQHF
TGTGCCAGCAGCCAAGAACGGGGTCAGCCCCAGCATTTT
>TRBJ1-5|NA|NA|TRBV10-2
CASSGEATFNQPQHF
TGCGCCAGCAGTGGCGAGGCAACCTTCAATCAGCCCCAGCATTTT
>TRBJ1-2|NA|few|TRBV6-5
CASSIAGGWDGYTF
TGTGCCAGCAGCATAGCGGGGGGGTGGGATGGCTACACCTTC
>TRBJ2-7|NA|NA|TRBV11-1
CASSLRVGEQYF
TGTGCCAGCAGCTTGAGGGTAGGTGAGCAGTACTTC
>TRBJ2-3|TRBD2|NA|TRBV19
CASSIGTSGKYF
TGTGCCAGTAGTATTGGGACTAGCGGGAAGTATTTT
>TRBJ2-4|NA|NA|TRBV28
CASSTGLAKNIQYF
TGTGCCAGCAGTACGGGTCTAGCCAAAAACATTCAGTACTTC
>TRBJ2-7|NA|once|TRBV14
CASSQDVGRSYEQYF
TGTGCCAGCAGCCAAGATGTGGGACGGTCCTACGAGCAGTACTTC
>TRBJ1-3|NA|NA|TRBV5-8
CASSPPGGLSGNTIYF
TGTGCCAGCAGCCCTCCCGGGGGACTCTCTGGAAACACCATATATTTT
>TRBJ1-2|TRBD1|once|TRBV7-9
CASSGQGDYGYTF
TGTGCCAGCAGCGGACAGGGTGACTATGGCTACACCTTC
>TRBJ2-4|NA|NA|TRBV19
CASSIETSTSSKNIQYF
TGTGCCAGTAGTATAGAGACCTCAACATCCTCCAAAAACATTCAGTACTTC
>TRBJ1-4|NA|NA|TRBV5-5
CASSLPSSGLGEKLFF
TGTGCCAGCAGCTTGCCGTCCTCGGGCCTAGGGGAAAAACTGTTTTTT
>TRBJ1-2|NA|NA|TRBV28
CASSSMILRDDRGYTF
TGTGCCAGCAGTTCGATGATCCTCCGGGACGACAGGGGCTACACCTTC
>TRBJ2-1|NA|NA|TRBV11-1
CASSLGLENEQFF
TGTGCCAGCAGCTTAGGACTGGAAAATGAGCAGTTCTTC
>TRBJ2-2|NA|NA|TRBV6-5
CASGGEWGSIGELFF
TGTGCCAGCGGGGGAGAATGGGGATCTATCGGGGAGCTGTTTTTT
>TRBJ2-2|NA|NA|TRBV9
CASSVNSPAYTGELFF
TGTGCCAGCAGCGTAAATAGTCCCGCTTACACCGGGGAGCTGTTTTTT
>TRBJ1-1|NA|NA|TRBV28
CAIDRLNTEAFF
TGTGCCATCGACAGGTTGAACACTGAAGCTTTCTTT
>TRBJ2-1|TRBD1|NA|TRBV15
CATSSGYTGGYYNEQFF
TGTGCCACCAGCTCGGGGTATACAGGGGGCTATTACAATGAGCAGTTCTTC
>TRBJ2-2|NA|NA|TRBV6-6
CASNWGQGRTGELFF
TGTGCCAGCAATTGGGGGCAGGGTAGGACCGGGGAGCTGTTTTTT
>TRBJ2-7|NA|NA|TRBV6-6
CASSYYPSRAYEQYF
TGTGCCAGCAGTTACTACCCCAGTAGGGCCTACGAGCAGTACTTC
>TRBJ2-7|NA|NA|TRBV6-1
CASSAREDRPYEQYF
TGTGCCAGCAGTGCCCGGGAGGACAGACCCTACGAGCAGTACTTC
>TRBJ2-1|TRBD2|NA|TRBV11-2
CASSPQGAGANEQFF
TGTGCCAGCAGCCCCCAAGGAGCGGGAGCCAATGAGCAGTTCTTC
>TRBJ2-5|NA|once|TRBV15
CATSGQLETQYF
TGTGCCACCAGTGGACAGTTAGAGACCCAGTACTTC
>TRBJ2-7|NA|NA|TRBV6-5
CASASYEQYF
TGTGCCAGCGCCAGCTACGAGCAGTACTTC
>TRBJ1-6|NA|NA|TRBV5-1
CASRETGSSYNSPLHF
TGCGCCAGCAGGGAAACAGGGAGCTCCTATAATTCACCCCTCCACTTT
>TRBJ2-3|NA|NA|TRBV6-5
CASSYSTVSVTDTQYF
TGTGCCAGCAGTTACTCGACGGTTAGCGTCACAGATACGCAGTATTTT
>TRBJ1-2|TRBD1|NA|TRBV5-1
CASSQNQGTGVYGYTF
TGCGCCAGCAGTCAAAATCAAGGGACAGGAGTATATGGCTACACCTTC
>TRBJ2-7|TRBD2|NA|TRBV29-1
CSALTSGRANEQYF
TGCAGCGCCTTGACTAGCGGGAGGGCCAACGAGCAGTACTTC
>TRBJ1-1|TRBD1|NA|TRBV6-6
CASSSPRQGAIEAFF
TGTGCCAGCAGCTCCCCGCGACAGGGAGCGATTGAAGCTTTCTTT
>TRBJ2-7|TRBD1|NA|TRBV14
CASSQAPAGTGYYEQYF
TGTGCCAGCAGCCAAGCCCCCGCCGGGACAGGGTATTACGAGCAGTACTTC
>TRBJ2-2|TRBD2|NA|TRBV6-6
CATSGLAGTGELFF
TGTGCCACCTCTGGACTAGCGGGGACAGGGGAGCTGTTTTTT
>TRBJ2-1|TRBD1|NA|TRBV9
CASSERQGGTYNEQFF
TGTGCCAGCAGCGAGCGACAGGGGGGAACCTACAATGAGCAGTTCTTC
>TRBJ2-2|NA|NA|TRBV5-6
CASSLMGSGELFF
TGTGCCAGCAGCTTGATGGGTTCCGGGGAGCTGTTTTTT
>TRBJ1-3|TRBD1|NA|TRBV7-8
CASSPGTGRTGNTIYF
TGTGCCAGCAGCCCGGGGACAGGGCGAACTGGAAACACCATATATTTT
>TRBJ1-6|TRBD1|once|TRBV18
CASSPGQGNSPLHF
TGTGCCAGCTCACCGGGACAGGGTAATTCACCCCTCCACTTT
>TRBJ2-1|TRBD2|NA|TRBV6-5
CASSYLTSGSGEQFF
TGTGCCAGCAGTTACCTGACTAGCGGGTCGGGTGAGCAGTTCTTC
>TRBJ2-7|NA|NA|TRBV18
CASSPPGLPYEQYF
TGTGCCAGCTCACCACCAGGCTTGCCCTACGAGCAGTACTTC
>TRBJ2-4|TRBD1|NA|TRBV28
CASMGQGKNIQYF
TGTGCCAGCATGGGACAGGGCAAAAACATTCAGTACTTC
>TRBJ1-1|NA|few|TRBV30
CAWSVWGTEAFF
TGTGCCTGGAGTGTATGGGGCACTGAAGCTTTCTTT
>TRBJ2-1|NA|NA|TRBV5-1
CASSLATAYNEQFF
TGCGCCAGCAGCTTGGCGACAGCTTACAATGAGCAGTTCTTC
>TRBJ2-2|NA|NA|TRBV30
CAWSAQATGELFF
TGTGCCTGGAGTGCACAGGCCACCGGGGAGCTGTTTTTT
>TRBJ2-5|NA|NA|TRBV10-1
CASSVSTASETQYF
TGCGCCAGCAGTGTGTCGACGGCGTCGGAGACCCAGTACTTC
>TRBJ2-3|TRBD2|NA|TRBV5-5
CASSRRGQRGVADTQYF
TGTGCCAGCAGCCGGCGTGGGCAGCGGGGGGTCGCAGATACGCAGTATTTT
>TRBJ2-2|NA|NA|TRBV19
CASRGRGRRNTGELFF
TGTGCCAGTAGAGGAAGGGGGAGAAGGAATACCGGGGAGCTGTTTTTT